This section outlines one T cell receptor (beta chain) sequence together with its context. Its specificity is not known. A CD45RO/CCR7/CD25/CD127/CD95/CD27 panel sorted naive, central memory, regulatory and stem cell-like memory CD4+ cells. This entry comes from a study of beta chain features in type 1 diabetes. Turning to the study itself: Sorted cells from all samples, numbering 100 million to 120 million, were examined.

This CDR3 is 15 amino acids long. From germline, CDR1 is SGHTA and CDR2 FQGTGA. J lost 6 bases, V lost 4 bases, and 9 bases had no gene match. Overall study findings and caveats: In patients and controls equally, PCR might favor templates that are shorter.

Expressed TCRB transcripts got sequenced, as all isolated RNA was reverse transcribed. It was found that naive, central memory and regulatory T cell samples averaged about 3.4 million reads. The method was immunoSEQ multiplex PCR; TCRdb's version includes in-frame clones alone and lacks a portion of them. This table has roughly 150,000 clones, over 7.5% appearing once. The V and J genes are TRBV7-3 and TRBJ1-2; 9 nucleotides agree with TRBD1. Material for sequencing was central memory CD4+ T cells from blood. The TCR was taken from a woman aged 18 to 35 in good health. The CDR3 spells CASSSGTGIFNGYTF. CDR3 nucleotides: TGTGCCAGCAGCTCCGGGACAGGGATATTCAATGGCTACACCTTC. The full variable domain, rest sourced from reference TRBV7-3 and TRBJ1-2, is GAGVSQTPSNKVTEKGKYVELRCDPISGHTALYWYRQSLGQGPEFLIYFQGTGAADDSGLPNDRFFAVRPEGSVSTLKIQRTERGDSAVYLCASSSGTGIFNGYTFGSGTRLTVV.